This entry concerns a single T cell receptor (beta chain). The data originate from a study of T cell responses to AZD1222 COVID-19 vaccine. This table comes from immunoSEQ multiplex PCR, and its TCRdb copy is limited to in-frame clones, with some not included. The sample has approximately 92,000 clones; over 75% are singletons. The germline V and J ends were trimmed by 4 bases and 0 bases, with 10 bases remaining between them. The CDR3 sequence is 15 residues long. Germline V gene data show CDR1 as LGHDT and CDR2 as YNNKEL (reference sequence). The input for sequencing was peripheral blood, taken on day 0 of AZD1222 vaccination. The chain couples TRBV3-1 (or the pseudogene TRBV3-2) to TRBJ1-3; D is possibly TRBD1 (5 bases). This TCR was sampled from an adult in good health. This chain's CDR3 is CASSLLGGSGNTIYF. CDR3 nucleotides: TGTGCCAGCAGCCTCCTGGGGGGCTCTGGAAACACCATATATTTT.